Listed here are 13 T cell receptor beta chains from one sample, sequenced in a study of early T cells in non-severe SARS-CoV-2 infection. TCRdb analysed the 5' RACE reads with MiXCR anew, one entry per CDR3 protein. Among 26,000 or so distinct CDR3 sequences listed, 5% to 6.5% were seen once. What was sequenced was whole blood. The source of these receptors is an adult who was a healthcare worker with PCR-confirmed SARS-CoV-2 infection or an uninfected control (not recorded which).

The chain has TRBV5-1 and TRBJ1-1; 7 nucleotides align to TRBD1. The CDR3 is made up of 16 amino acids. Trimming at V came to 4 bases and at J to 5 bases, leaving 14 bases not matched to a gene. Germline V lookup: CDR1 SGHRS, CDR2 YFSETQ. CDR3 bases: TGCGCCAGCAGCAATTCCCAGGGGGGATTAGAGACTGAAGCTTTCTTT. This encodes CASSNSQGGLETEAFF.

This clonotype was detected ten times or more. The J gene is TRBJ2-7, the V gene TRBV2; D call uncertain. In germline, CDR1 is SNHLY, CDR2 FYNNEI. Trimming stripped 3 bases from V and 0 bases from J, with 12 bases between. This CDR3 comprises 15 residues. CDR3 coding DNA: TGTGCCAGCAGTGAGACCCTCGTGAGCTCCTACGAGCAGTACTTC. This sequence encodes CASSETLVSSYEQYF.

The table lists this clonotype with many counts. V is TRBV20-1 and J is TRBJ2-1; D is possibly TRBD1 (6 bases). This CDR3 has 12 residues. V shed 0 bases and J shed 8 bases, with 8 bases lying between them. CDR1 is DFQATT and CDR2 is SNEGSKA in the germline V gene (reference sequence). CDR3 sequence (DNA): TGCAGTGCTAGAGACAGGGGTCATGAGCAGTTCTTC. Translated, it gives CSARDRGHEQFF.

There are a few counts of this clonotype. The chain has TRBV19 and TRBJ1-1; 7 nucleotides line up with TRBD1. The length of the CDR3 is 16 residues. CDR1 and CDR2 (germline): LNHDA, SQIVND (reference sequence). Trimming removed 3 bases from V and 0 bases from J; junction bases left unmatched: 7. The CDR3: CASSMNGQALNTEAFF. Here the CDR3 DNA reads TGTGCCAGTAGTATGAACGGACAGGCGTTGAACACTGAAGCTTTCTTT.

This clonotype was counted between two and nine times. The chain carries TRBV6-4 and TRBJ2-1, with TRBD1 matching over 7 bases. The CDR3 extends over 17 amino acids. Germline loops: CDR1 MRHNA, CDR2 SNTAGT. V was clipped by 2 bases and J by 0 bases; unmatched bases: 7. The chain's CDR3 is CASSDGGQLSSYNEQFF. The DNA of the CDR3 is TGTGCCAGCAGTGACGGGGGACAGCTAAGCTCCTACAATGAGCAGTTCTTC.

The table lists this clonotype with many counts. The chain is built from TRBV5-1 and TRBJ2-7, with TRBD1 matching 9 bases. CDR1 SGHRS and CDR2 YFSETQ come from the germline V gene. This CDR3 is built from 14 residues. J lost 4 bases, V lost 3 bases, and 5 bases had no gene match. This chain's CDR3 is CASSWGQGFYEQYF. The CDR3 DNA follows: TGCGCCAGCAGCTGGGGACAGGGTTTTTACGAGCAGTACTTC.

This clonotype has only a few counts. This chain joins TRBV20-1 and TRBJ2-2, with 8 bases that match TRBD2. The junction had 3 bases not matched to a gene; V was cut back by 4 bases and J by 2 bases. CDR1 DFQATT and CDR2 SNEGSKA come from the germline V gene (reference sequence). There are 14 residues in the CDR3. The CDR3 loop is CSANSGGNTGELFF. CDR3 sequence (DNA): TGCAGTGCTAACAGCGGGGGTAACACCGGGGAGCTGTTTTTT.

This clonotype was seen a handful of times. V and J are TRBV5-5 and TRBJ1-5; 9 bases line up with TRBD1. V lost 4 bases, J lost 4 bases, and 6 bases stayed unmatched. Germline V lookup: CDR1 SGHKS, CDR2 YYEKEE (reference sequence). This CDR3 has 15 residues. As DNA, the CDR3 is TGTGCCAGCAGCACCGGGACAGGGTCGAATCAGCCCCAGCATTTT. Translated, it gives CASSTGTGSNQPQHF.

This clonotype was detected ten times or more. This sequence joins TRBV12-3 or TRBV12-4 and TRBJ2-1, with 7 bases that match TRBD2. The J segment lost 0 bases and the V segment lost 5 bases, leaving 4 bases of the junction unmatched. The length of the CDR3 is 15 residues. CDR3 sequence: CASSHKRGSYNEQFF. The CDR3 DNA follows: TGTGCCAGCAGTCACAAGCGGGGCTCCTACAATGAGCAGTTCTTC.

This clonotype is medium-sized in the sample. The chain combines TRBV6-1 with TRBJ1-6, with no clear D. The CDR3 consists of 16 residues. Germline CDR1 reads MNHNS; CDR2 reads SASEGT. V lost 2 bases, J lost 0 bases, and 8 bases lay in between. The CDR3 DNA is TGTGCCAGCAGTGAATCCCGGAGCTCCTATAATTCACCCCTCCACTTT. It yields the protein CASSESRSSYNSPLHF.

This clonotype was observed at least ten times. The rearrangement uses TRBV7-9 and TRBJ1-3; possible D gene TRBD1, 5 bases. Per the germline V gene, CDR1 is SEHNR and CDR2 is FQNEAQ (reference sequence). Trimming stripped 3 bases from V and 6 bases from J, with 9 bases between. This CDR3 spans 13 amino acids. The CDR3 is CASSLGDSNTIYF. CDR3 DNA: TGTGCCAGCAGCTTGGGGGATTCAAACACCATATATTTT.

This clonotype has at least ten counts. V usage is TRBV3-1 and J usage is TRBJ2-5; unclear D gene. Germline CDR1 reads LGHDT; CDR2 reads YNNKEL (reference sequence). Trimming took 2 bases from V and 4 from J, leaving 5 bases between them. The CDR3 has 12 residues. In DNA, the CDR3 is TGTGCCAGCAGCCAACTTCCAGAGACCCAGTACTTC. Translated, it gives CASSQLPETQYF.

Relative to its sample, this clonotype is medium-sized. The rearrangement joins TRBV9 to TRBJ2-1; D possibly uses TRBD1 or TRBD2 (6 bases each). There are 16 residues in the CDR3. The V gene's germline CDR1 is SGDLS and CDR2 YYNGEE. Trimming cost V 0 bases and J 2 bases, with 12 bases left between them. CDR3 sequence reads: CASSVGQVAAYNEQFF. The CDR3, as DNA: TGTGCCAGCAGCGTAGGACAGGTAGCGGCCTACAATGAGCAGTTCTTC.